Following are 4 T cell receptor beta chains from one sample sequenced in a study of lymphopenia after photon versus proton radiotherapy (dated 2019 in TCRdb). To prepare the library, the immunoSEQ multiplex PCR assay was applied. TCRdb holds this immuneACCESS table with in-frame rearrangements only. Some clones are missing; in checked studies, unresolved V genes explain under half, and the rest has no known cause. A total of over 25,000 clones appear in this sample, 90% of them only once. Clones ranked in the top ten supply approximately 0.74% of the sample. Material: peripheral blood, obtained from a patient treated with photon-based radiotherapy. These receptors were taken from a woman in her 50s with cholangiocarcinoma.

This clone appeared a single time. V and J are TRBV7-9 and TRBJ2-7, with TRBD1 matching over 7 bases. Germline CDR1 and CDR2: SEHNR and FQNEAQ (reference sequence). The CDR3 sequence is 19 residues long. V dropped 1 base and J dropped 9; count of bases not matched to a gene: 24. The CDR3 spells CASSLGQQGNPRIWRGQYF. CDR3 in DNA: TGTGCCAGCAGCTTAGGGCAACAGGGGAATCCTAGGATTTGGCGCGGGCAGTACTTC.

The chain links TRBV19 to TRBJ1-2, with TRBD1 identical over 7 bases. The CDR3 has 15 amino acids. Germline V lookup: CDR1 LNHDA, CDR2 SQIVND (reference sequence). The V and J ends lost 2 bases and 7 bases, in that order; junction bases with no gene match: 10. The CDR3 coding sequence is TGTGCCAGTAGTATAATTACGGGACAGAATACTGGCTACACCTTC. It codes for CASSIITGQNTGYTF.

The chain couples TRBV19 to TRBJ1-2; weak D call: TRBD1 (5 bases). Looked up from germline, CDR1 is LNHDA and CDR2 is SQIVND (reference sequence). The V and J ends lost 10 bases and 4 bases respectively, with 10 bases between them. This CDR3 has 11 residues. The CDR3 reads CATQGSYGYTF. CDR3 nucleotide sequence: TGTGCCACCCAGGGAAGCTATGGCTACACCTTC.

CDR3 nucleotide sequence: TGTGCCAGCAGTGAGACGGCGGGGGTTAACCACGAGCAGTACTTC. Translation: CASSETAGVNHEQYF. The chain links TRBV6-1 to TRBJ2-7; the match to TRBD2 covers 7 bases. The CDR3 loop spans 15 amino acids. From germline, CDR1 is MNHNS and CDR2 SASEGT. V was pared by 3 bases and J by 5 bases, with 10 bases of the junction left unmatched.